The T cell receptor (beta chain) described here comes from a study of early T cells in non-severe SARS-CoV-2 infection. Study at large: Chains were not paired, and sequencing was done on bulk RNA from unsorted whole blood.

TCRdb passed the 5' RACE reads through MiXCR, listing each CDR3 protein once. The table lists under 85,000 distinct CDR3 sequences, 14% to 15% of them singletons. The CDR3 loop spans 17 amino acids. Trimming shortened V by 0 bases and J by 0 bases, and 14 bases separated the two germline ends. Germline assignment: CDR1 SGHDT and CDR2 YYEEEE. Study results and caveats: Reliance on VDJdb matching favored anti-spike CD8 responses; private and CD4 specificities were missed.

Details on this clonotype: Its antigen is unknown.

Specimen: whole blood. The genes are TRBV5-6 and TRBJ2-3; a possible D gene is TRBD1 (5 bases). The TCR originated in an adult who was a healthcare worker with PCR-confirmed SARS-CoV-2 infection or an uninfected control (not recorded which). CDR3 sequence reads: CASSLVEGHLSTDTQYF. The CDR3 DNA reads as TGTGCCAGCAGCTTGGTTGAAGGACACCTTAGCACAGATACGCAGTATTTT.